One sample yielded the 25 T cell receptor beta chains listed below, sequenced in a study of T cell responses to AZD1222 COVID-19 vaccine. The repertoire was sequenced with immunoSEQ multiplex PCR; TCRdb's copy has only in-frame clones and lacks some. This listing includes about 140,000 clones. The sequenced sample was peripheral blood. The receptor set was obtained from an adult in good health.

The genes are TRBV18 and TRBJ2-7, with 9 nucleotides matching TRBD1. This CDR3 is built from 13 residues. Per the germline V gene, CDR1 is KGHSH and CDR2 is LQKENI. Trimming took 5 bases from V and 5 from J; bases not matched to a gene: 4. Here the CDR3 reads CASSGTGRNEQYF. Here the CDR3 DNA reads TGTGCCAGCTCAGGGACAGGGAGGAACGAGCAGTACTTC. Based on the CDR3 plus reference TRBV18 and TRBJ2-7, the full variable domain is NAGVMQNPRHLVRRRGQEARLRCSPMKGHSHVYWYRQLPEEGLKFMVYLQKENIIDESGMPKERFSAEFPKEGPSILRIQQVVRGDSAAYFCASSGTGRNEQYFGPGTRLTVT.

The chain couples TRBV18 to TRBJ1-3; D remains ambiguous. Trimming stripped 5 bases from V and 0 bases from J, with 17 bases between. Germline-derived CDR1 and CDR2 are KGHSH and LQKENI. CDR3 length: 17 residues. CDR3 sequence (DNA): TGTGCCAGCTCAAAACAAACCTCTCGGGGCTCTGGAAACACCATATATTTT. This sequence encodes CASSKQTSRGSGNTIYF.

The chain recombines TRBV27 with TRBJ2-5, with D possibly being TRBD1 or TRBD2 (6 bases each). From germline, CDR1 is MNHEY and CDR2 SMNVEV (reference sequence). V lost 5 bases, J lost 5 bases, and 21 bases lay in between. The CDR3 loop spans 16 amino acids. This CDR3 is CASSPSPPGGDETQYF. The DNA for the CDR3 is TGTGCCAGCAGTCCCTCCCCACCCGGGGGCGATGAGACCCAGTACTTC.

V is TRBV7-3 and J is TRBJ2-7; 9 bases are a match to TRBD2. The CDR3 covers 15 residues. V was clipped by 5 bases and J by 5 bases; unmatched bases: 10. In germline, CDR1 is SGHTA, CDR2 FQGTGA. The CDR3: CASSPMAGGWNEQYF. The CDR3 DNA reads TGTGCCAGCAGCCCTATGGCGGGGGGGTGGAACGAGCAGTACTTC.

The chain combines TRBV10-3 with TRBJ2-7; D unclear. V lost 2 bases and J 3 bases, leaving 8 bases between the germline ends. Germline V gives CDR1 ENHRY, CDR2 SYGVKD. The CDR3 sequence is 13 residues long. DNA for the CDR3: TGTGCCATCAGTGAGGACACCCGCTACGAGCAGTACTTC. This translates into CAISEDTRYEQYF.

For the CDR3, the DNA is TGTGCCTCTCTCAGGGGGCTTGGCACTGAAGCTTTCTTT. This sequence encodes CASLRGLGTEAFF. V usage is TRBV30 and J usage is TRBJ1-1; 8 nucleotides align to TRBD1. The CDR3 extends over 13 amino acids. J lost 4 bases, V lost 7 bases, and 8 bases had no gene match. Looked up from germline, CDR1 is GTSNPN and CDR2 is SVGIG (reference sequence).

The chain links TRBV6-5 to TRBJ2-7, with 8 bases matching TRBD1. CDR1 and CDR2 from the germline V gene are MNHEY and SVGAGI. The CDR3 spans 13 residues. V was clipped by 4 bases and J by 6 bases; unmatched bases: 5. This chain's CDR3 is CASSFAGQGEQYF. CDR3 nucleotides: TGTGCCAGCAGTTTTGCCGGACAGGGCGAGCAGTACTTC.

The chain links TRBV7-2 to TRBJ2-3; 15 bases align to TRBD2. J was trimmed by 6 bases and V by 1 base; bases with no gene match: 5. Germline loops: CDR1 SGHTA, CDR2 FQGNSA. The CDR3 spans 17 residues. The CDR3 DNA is TGTGCCAGCAGCTTAGTAGGGACTAGCGGGGGGCTGGATACGCAGTATTTT. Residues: CASSLVGTSGGLDTQYF.

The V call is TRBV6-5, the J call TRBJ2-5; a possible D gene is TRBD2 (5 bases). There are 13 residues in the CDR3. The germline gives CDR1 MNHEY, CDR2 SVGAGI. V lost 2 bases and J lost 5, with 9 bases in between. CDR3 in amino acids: CASSYRGTETQYF. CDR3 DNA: TGTGCCAGCAGTTACCGGGGTACCGAGACCCAGTACTTC.

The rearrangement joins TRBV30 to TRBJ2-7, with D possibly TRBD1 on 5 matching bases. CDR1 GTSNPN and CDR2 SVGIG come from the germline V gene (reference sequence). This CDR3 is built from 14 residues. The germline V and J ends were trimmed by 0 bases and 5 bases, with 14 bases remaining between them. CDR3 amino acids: CAWSVPGLFNEQYF. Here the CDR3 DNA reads TGTGCCTGGAGTGTCCCAGGGCTCTTCAACGAGCAGTACTTC.

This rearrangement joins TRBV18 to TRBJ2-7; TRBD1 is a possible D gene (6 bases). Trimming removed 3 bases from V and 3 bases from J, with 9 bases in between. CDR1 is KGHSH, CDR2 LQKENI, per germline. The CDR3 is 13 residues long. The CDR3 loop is CASSPQGFYEQYF. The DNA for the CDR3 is TGTGCCAGCTCACCTCAGGGGTTCTACGAGCAGTACTTC.

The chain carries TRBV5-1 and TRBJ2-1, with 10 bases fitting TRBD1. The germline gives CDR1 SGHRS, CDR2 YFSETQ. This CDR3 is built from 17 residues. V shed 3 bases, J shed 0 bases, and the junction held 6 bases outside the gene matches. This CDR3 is CASSWGTGVGSYNEQFF. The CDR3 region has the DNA TGCGCCAGCAGCTGGGGGACAGGGGTCGGCTCCTACAATGAGCAGTTCTTC.

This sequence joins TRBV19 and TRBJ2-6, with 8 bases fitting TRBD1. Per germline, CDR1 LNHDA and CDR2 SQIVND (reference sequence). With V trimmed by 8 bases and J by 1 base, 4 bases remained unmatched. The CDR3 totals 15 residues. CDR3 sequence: CASRTGGSGANVLTF. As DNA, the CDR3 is TGTGCCAGTCGAACAGGGGGTTCTGGGGCCAACGTCCTGACTTTC. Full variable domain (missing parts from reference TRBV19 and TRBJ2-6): DGGITQSPKYLFRKEGQNVTLSCEQNLNHDAMYWYRQDPGQGLRLIYYSQIVNDFQKGDIAEGYSVSREKKESFPLTVTSAQKNPTAFYLCASRTGGSGANVLTFGAGSRLTVL.

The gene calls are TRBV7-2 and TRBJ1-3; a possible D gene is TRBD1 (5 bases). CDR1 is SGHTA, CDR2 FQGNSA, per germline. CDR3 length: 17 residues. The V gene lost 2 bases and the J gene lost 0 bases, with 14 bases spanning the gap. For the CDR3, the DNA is TGTGCCAGCAGCTTACGGCCAGGGATAAGCTCTGGAAACACCATATATTTT. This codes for CASSLRPGISSGNTIYF.

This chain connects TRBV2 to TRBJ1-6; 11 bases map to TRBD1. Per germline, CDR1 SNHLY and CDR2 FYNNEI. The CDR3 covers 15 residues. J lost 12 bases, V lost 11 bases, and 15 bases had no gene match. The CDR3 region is CAGRTGGIVMGPLHF. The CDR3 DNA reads TGTGCCGGAAGGACAGGGGGCATCGTAATGGGACCCCTCCACTTT. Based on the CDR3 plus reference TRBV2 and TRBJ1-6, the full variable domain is EPEVTQTPSHQVTQMGQEVILRCVPISNHLYFYWYRQILGQKVEFLVSFYNNEISEKSEIFDDQFSVERPDGSNFTLKIRSTKLEDSAMYFCAGRTGGIVMGPLHFGNGTRLTVT.

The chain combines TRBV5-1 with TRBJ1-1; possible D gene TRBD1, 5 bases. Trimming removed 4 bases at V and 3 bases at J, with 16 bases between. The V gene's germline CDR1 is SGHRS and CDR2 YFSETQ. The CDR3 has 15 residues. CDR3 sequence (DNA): TGCGCCAGCAGCGGCCGGGACGGCGGACACACTGAAGCTTTCTTT. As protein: CASSGRDGGHTEAFF.

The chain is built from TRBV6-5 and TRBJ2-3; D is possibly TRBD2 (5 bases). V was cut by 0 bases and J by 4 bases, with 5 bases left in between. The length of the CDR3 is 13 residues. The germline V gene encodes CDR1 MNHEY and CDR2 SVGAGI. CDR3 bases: TGTGCCAGCAGTTACTCGCGGGCAGATACGCAGTATTTT. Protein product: CASSYSRADTQYF.

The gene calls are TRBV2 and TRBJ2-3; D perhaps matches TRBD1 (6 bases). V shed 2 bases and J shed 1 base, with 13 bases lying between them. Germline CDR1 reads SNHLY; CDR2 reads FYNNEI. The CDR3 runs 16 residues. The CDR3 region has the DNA TGTGCCAGCAGTGAATTCAGGACAGTGCGCACAGATACGCAGTATTTT. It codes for CASSEFRTVRTDTQYF. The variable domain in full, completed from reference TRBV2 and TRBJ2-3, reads EPEVTQTPSHQVTQMGQEVILRCVPISNHLYFYWYRQILGQKVEFLVSFYNNEISEKSEIFDDQFSVERPDGSNFTLKIRSTKLEDSAMYFCASSEFRTVRTDTQYFGPGTRLTVL.

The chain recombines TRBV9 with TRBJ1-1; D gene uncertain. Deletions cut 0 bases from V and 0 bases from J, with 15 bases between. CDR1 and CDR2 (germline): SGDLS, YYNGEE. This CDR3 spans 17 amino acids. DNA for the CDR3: TGTGCCAGCAGCGTAGAAGGGCCCCCTTATGTGAACACTGAAGCTTTCTTT. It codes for CASSVEGPPYVNTEAFF. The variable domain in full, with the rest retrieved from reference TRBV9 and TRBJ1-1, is DSGVTQTPKHLITATGQRVTLRCSPRSGDLSVYWYQQSLDQGLQFLIQYYNGEERAKGNILERFSAQQFPDLHSELNLSSLELGDSALYFCASSVEGPPYVNTEAFFGQGTRLTVV.

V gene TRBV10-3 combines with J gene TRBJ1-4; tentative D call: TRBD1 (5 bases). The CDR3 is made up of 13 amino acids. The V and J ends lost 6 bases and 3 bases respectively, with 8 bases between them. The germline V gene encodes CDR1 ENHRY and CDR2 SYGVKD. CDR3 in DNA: TGTGCCATCAGGAGGGGTGCTAATGAAAAACTGTTTTTT. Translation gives CAIRRGANEKLFF.

The CDR3 region is CASSPRTASQETQYF. The CDR3 DNA follows: TGTGCCAGCAGCCCCCGGACGGCTAGCCAAGAGACCCAGTACTTC. The chain joins TRBV7-2 to TRBJ2-5; D gene unclear. The CDR3 is 15 amino acids. V lost 5 bases and J 1 base, leaving 14 bases between the germline ends. Germline V CDR1 and CDR2: SGHTA, FQGNSA. The entire variable domain, with the rest obtained from reference TRBV7-2 and TRBJ2-5, is as follows: GAGVSQSPSNKVTEKGKDVELRCDPISGHTALYWYRQSLGQGLEFLIYFQGNSAPDKSGLPSDRFSAERTGGSVSTLTIQRTQQEDSAVYLCASSPRTASQETQYFGPGTRLLVL.

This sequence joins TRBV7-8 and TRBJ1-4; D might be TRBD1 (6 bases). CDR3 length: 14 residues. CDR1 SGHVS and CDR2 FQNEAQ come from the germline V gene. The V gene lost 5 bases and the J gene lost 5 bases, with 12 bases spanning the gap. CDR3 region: CASSQQGPNEKLFF. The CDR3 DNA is TGTGCCAGCAGCCAACAGGGCCCGAATGAAAAACTGTTTTTT.

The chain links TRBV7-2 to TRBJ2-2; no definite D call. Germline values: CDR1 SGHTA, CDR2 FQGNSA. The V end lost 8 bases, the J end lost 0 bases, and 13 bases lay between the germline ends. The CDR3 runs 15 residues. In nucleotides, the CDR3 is TGTGCCAGCGGTCTGGTGGGCGCGAACACCGGGGAGCTGTTTTTT. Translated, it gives CASGLVGANTGELFF.

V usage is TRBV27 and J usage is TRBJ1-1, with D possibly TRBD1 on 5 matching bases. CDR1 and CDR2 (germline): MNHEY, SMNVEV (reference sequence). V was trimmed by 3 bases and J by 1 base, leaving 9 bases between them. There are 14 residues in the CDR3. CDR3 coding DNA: TGTGCCAGCAGTTTCGGGACTCCGAACACTGAAGCTTTCTTT. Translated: CASSFGTPNTEAFF.

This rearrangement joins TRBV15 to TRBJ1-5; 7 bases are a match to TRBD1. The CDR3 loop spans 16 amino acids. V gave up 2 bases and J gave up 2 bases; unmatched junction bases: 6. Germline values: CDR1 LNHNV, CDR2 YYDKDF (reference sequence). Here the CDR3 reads CATSRKTGRGNQPQHF. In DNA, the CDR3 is TGTGCCACCAGCAGAAAGACAGGGAGGGGCAATCAGCCCCAGCATTTT.